These 13 T cell receptor beta chains came from one sample sequenced in a study of spatial heterogeneity in lung cancer. The time point is: sample taken at primary tumor resection. No cognate antigen is known for these TCRs. Via MiXCR, TCRdb re-called the 5' RACE reads, giving one row per CDR3 protein. The repertoire includes 7,200 or so distinct CDR3 sequences, roughly 7.5% of them detected once, and 15% to 20% sits in the top ten. Regarding the study as a whole: One measure, the expanded intratumoral alpha and beta TCR count, tracked tumor mutation counts.

Sequencing was performed on lung tumor tissue, taken at surgery. These receptors all come from a female donor with early-stage non-small cell lung cancer.

Judged by abundance, this clonotype is medium-sized. This beta chain is off target for a library built for alpha chains, so its abundance means little. The chain combines TRBV5-1 with TRBJ1-1; D ambiguous. CDR3 length: 15 residues. Germline values: CDR1 SGHRS, CDR2 YFSETQ. The V end lost 0 bases, the J end lost 2 bases, and 11 bases lay between the germline ends. The CDR3 protein is CASSLDTGFNTEAFF. CDR3 sequence (DNA): TGCGCCAGCAGCTTGGACACTGGGTTTAACACTGAAGCTTTCTTT.

This clonotype was seen repeatedly, ten times or more. A library prepared for alpha chains yielded this beta chain as an off-target read; its size is of little meaning. The rearrangement joins TRBV20-1 to TRBJ2-3, with D maybe TRBD2 (5 bases). The V gene's germline CDR1 is DFQATT and CDR2 SNEGSKA (reference sequence). This CDR3 has 12 amino acids. The DNA of the CDR3 is TGCAGGCGAGCGGAGAGCACAGATACGCAGTATTTT. It encodes CRRAESTDTQYF.

This clonotype has at least ten counts. The library was designed around alpha chains, so this beta chain is a stray read whose abundance carries little weight. V and J are TRBV11-2 and TRBJ2-5; possible D gene TRBD2, 6 bases. The CDR3 runs 14 residues. Between the trimmed V and J ends, which lost 11 bases and 4 bases, there was a span of 20 bases. In germline, CDR1 is SGHAT, CDR2 FQNNGV. The chain's CDR3 is CACGGLTDLETQYF. Here the CDR3 DNA reads TGTGCCTGTGGGGGGTTGACAGACTTAGAGACCCAGTACTTC.

This clonotype came up a few times. This beta chain is a stray sequence in a library constructed for alpha chains; its clone size is not meaningful. The J gene is TRBJ2-7, the V gene TRBV5-1; the D gene is possibly TRBD2 (6 bases). V was trimmed by 7 bases and J by 6 bases, leaving 17 bases between them. Germline lookup yields CDR1 SGHRS and CDR2 YFSETQ. This CDR3 is 13 amino acids long. The CDR3 is CASFGDSPGEQYF. In DNA form, the CDR3 reads TGCGCCAGCTTCGGGGACTCCCCCGGCGAGCAGTACTTC.

In its sample, this clonotype was seen many times. This beta chain slipped into a library made for alpha chains as a stray read, so its size is not meaningful. The rearrangement links TRBV12-3 or TRBV12-4 to TRBJ1-2; D not certain. V lost 5 bases to trimming and J lost 11 bases, with 18 bases between them. The CDR3 runs 13 residues. In DNA, the CDR3 is TGTGCCAGCAGTCCAGGATTCCTTGCGGGGTACACCTTC. Its translation is CASSPGFLAGYTF.

This clonotype was recorded many times. The size of this beta chain means little, since it is a stray read in a library made for alpha chains. The chain combines TRBV6-6 with TRBJ2-3, with D tentatively TRBD1 (6 bases). V lost 7 bases to trimming and J lost 2 bases, with 19 bases between them. CDR1 and CDR2 from the germline V gene are MNHNY and SVGAGI (reference sequence). This CDR3 is 16 amino acids long. CDR3 loop: CASIRGIGQYTDTQYF. CDR3 sequence (DNA): TGTGCCAGCATTAGAGGGATAGGACAGTACACAGATACGCAGTATTTT.

This clonotype was detected ten times or more. This beta chain is a stray sequence in a library constructed for alpha chains; its clone size is not meaningful. The chain carries TRBV12-3 or TRBV12-4 and TRBJ1-1, with TRBD1 identical over 7 bases. This CDR3 region has 14 residues. The V segment lost 2 bases and the J segment 1 base; nucleotides outside the gene matches: 1. CDR3 coding DNA: TGTGCCAGCAGTTTAAGACAGGGGAACACTGAAGCTTTCTTT. Amino acid sequence: CASSLRQGNTEAFF.

In its sample, this clonotype was seen many times. This beta chain is a stray sequence in a library constructed for alpha chains; its clone size is not meaningful. The J gene is TRBJ2-4, the V gene TRBV4-1; D gene ambiguous. The germline V gene encodes CDR1 MGHRA and CDR2 YSYEKL. The germline V and J ends were trimmed by 3 bases and 16 bases, with 13 bases remaining between them. The CDR3 has 11 amino acids. The CDR3, as DNA: TGCGCCAGCAGCCACAACAGTAACCAATACTTC. This translates into CASSHNSNQYF.

This clonotype was picked up many times. This beta chain is a stray read from a library made for alpha chains; its abundance is not meaningful. The chain couples TRBV20-1 to TRBJ2-5; D perhaps matches TRBD1 (6 bases). The CDR3 is 14 amino acids. Trimming took off 6 bases at V and 7 bases at J, with 21 bases between the two ends. Germline lookup yields CDR1 DFQATT and CDR2 SNEGSKA (reference sequence). This chain's CDR3 is CSALHRQAMGTQYF. As DNA, the CDR3 is TGCAGTGCACTACATCGACAGGCGATGGGGACCCAGTACTTC.

By frequency in the sample, this clonotype is medium-sized. The library was built for alpha chains, so this beta chain is an off-target read and its size means little. The chain joins TRBV20-1 to TRBJ2-3; D call uncertain. Germline CDR1 reads DFQATT; CDR2 reads SNEGSKA (reference sequence). V was pared by 0 bases and J by 2 bases, with 24 bases between. This CDR3 is built from 19 residues. The DNA of the CDR3 is TGCAGTGCTAGAGATCGCCTTCCCTTGCTCAGAGATCCCACAGATACGCAGTATTTT. Protein: CSARDRLPLLRDPTDTQYF.

This clonotype is medium-sized. This beta chain is an unintended read in a library built for alpha chains; its size means little. The rearrangement uses TRBV29-1 and TRBJ1-2; D is undetermined. The germline V and J ends were trimmed by 2 bases and 2 bases, with 18 bases remaining between them. The germline V gene has CDR1 SQVTM and CDR2 ANQGSEA. The CDR3 length is 16 residues. CDR3 protein: CSVESRGARNNYGYTF. CDR3 DNA: TGCAGCGTTGAATCTCGAGGCGCCAGAAACAACTATGGCTACACCTTC.

This clonotype occurred many times. This beta chain appears as a stray read in a library generated for alpha chains; its size is not informative. The chain recombines TRBV20-1 with TRBJ1-4, with D uncertain. Germline CDR1 reads DFQATT; CDR2 reads SNEGSKA (reference sequence). The CDR3 loop spans 14 amino acids. V lost 1 base, J lost 8 bases, and 14 bases lay in between. CDR3 coding DNA: TGCAGTGCTAGAGTGAAGGGAGCGAACGAAAAACTGTTTTTT. Its protein is CSARVKGANEKLFF.

Concerning this clonotype: This beta chain was picked up by a library intended for alpha chains and is off target, so its count carries little meaning. The chain has TRBV5-1 and TRBJ2-7, with D perhaps given as TRBD1 or TRBD2 (5 bases each). This CDR3 is built from 15 residues. From germline, CDR1 is SGHRS and CDR2 YFSETQ. Trimming shortened V by 3 bases and J by 0 bases, and 13 bases separated the two germline ends. The DNA of the CDR3 is TGCGCCAGCAGCTCACGGGACCGAAGCTCCTACGAGCAGTACTTC. Translated, it gives CASSSRDRSSYEQYF. The whole variable domain, remainder taken from reference TRBV5-1 and TRBJ2-7, is KAGVTQTPRYLIKTRGQQVTLSCSPISGHRSVSWYQQTPGQGLQFLFEYFSETQRNKGNFPGRFSGRQFSNSRSEMNVSTLELGDSALYLCASSSRDRSSYEQYFGPGTRLTVT.